This TCR beta chain was obtained from a study of blood T cell repertoires in COVID-19. Seattle patients were enrolled while actively infected and followed longitudinally. Original processing notes: Using reference gene primer amplification, nucleated cell counts were estimated. Sequencing used immunoSEQ multiplex PCR; TCRdb keeps in-frame clones, though not all of them. The V and J calls and clone size are taken from that table; D and trimming were inferred from the DNA. The sample contains over 80,000 clones, around 74% of which appear only once. V trimming: 6 bases; J trimming: 5 bases; junction bases outside the gene matches: 3. Germline CDR1 reads DFQATT; CDR2 reads SNEGSKA (reference sequence). This CDR3 comprises 11 residues.

The material sequenced was peripheral blood. The clonotype was recovered from a man between 65 and 80 years old with COVID-19, enrolled during active disease. The chain employs TRBV20-1 and TRBJ2-7; 8 bases line up with TRBD2. CDR3 nucleotide sequence: TGCAGTGCCAGCGGGGGACACGAGCAGTACTTC. Translating it yields CSASGGHEQYF.